These 19 T cell receptor beta chains originate from one sample sequenced in a study of blood T cell repertoires in COVID-19. Assay used: immunoSEQ multiplex PCR; TCRdb lists only in-frame clones, some missing. The sample lists around 450,000 clones; 75% to 90% were seen once. The sequenced material came from PBMCs or T cells enriched from blood (not recorded which). The receptors shown here come from a woman aged 18 to 35 who had recovered from COVID-19.

The CDR3 bases are TGTGCCAGTAGTATCGACAGGGGGATGGGAGGCTACACCTTC. It encodes CASSIDRGMGGYTF. The rearrangement joins TRBV19 to TRBJ1-2; 9 positions match TRBD1. The ends lost 3 bases at V and 8 bases at J; junction bases unmatched: 7. The CDR3 totals 14 residues. Germline CDR1 and CDR2: LNHDA and SQIVND (reference sequence).

The V call is TRBV29-1, the J call TRBJ1-5; a possible D gene is TRBD1 (5 bases). CDR1 is SQVTM, CDR2 ANQGSEA, per germline. This CDR3 region has 15 residues. The V gene lost 6 bases and the J gene lost 0 bases, with 15 bases spanning the gap. The CDR3 DNA reads as TGCAGCGTCATTCTAGGGGTGTCTAGCAATCAGCCCCAGCATTTT. It is translated as CSVILGVSSNQPQHF.

V usage is TRBV19 and J usage is TRBJ2-1, with a tentative D call TRBD2 (5 bases). V lost 11 bases to trimming and J lost 5 bases, with 16 bases between them. Germline CDR1 and CDR2: LNHDA and SQIVND (reference sequence). This CDR3 is built from 13 residues. The DNA of the CDR3 is TGTGCCCATCCCCGACGGGGAGACAATGAGCAGTTCTTC. It translates to CAHPRRGDNEQFF.

The genes are TRBV27 and TRBJ2-3, with D perhaps matching TRBD2 (6 bases). The germline CDR1 and CDR2 sequences are MNHEY and SMNVEV (reference sequence). The CDR3 is made up of 14 amino acids. V was trimmed by 3 bases and J by 5 bases, leaving 12 bases between them. The CDR3 protein is CASSFTTRGDTQYF. The CDR3 region has the DNA TGTGCCAGCAGTTTTACGACTAGGGGAGATACGCAGTATTTT.

The chain combines TRBV9 with TRBJ2-1; D is uncertain. The CDR3 is 13 amino acids. Germline-derived CDR1 and CDR2 are SGDLS and YYNGEE. Trimming left V 0 bases short and J 8 bases short, with 9 bases between. Here the CDR3 DNA reads TGTGCCAGCAGCGTAGACCAGGTAGATGAGCAGTTCTTC. Protein: CASSVDQVDEQFF.

The genes are TRBV9 and TRBJ1-1, with D perhaps TRBD1 (5 bases). Germline lookup yields CDR1 SGDLS and CDR2 YYNGEE. V lost 0 bases and J lost 1, with 10 bases in between. The CDR3 is 15 residues long. The CDR3: CASSVGEGTNTEAFF. DNA for the CDR3: TGTGCCAGCAGCGTAGGGGAGGGGACGAACACTGAAGCTTTCTTT.

This rearrangement joins TRBV18 to TRBJ1-3; D remains unclear. With 1 base removed from V and 0 bases from J, the gap between germline ends came to 10 bases. Per germline, CDR1 KGHSH and CDR2 LQKENI. There are 16 residues in the CDR3. The CDR3 loop is CASSPLSALSGNTIYF. As DNA, the CDR3 is TGTGCCAGCTCACCACTTTCAGCGCTCTCTGGAAACACCATATATTTT.

The V gene is TRBV11-2, the J gene TRBJ1-4, with D tentatively TRBD1 (5 bases). Trimming shortened V by 3 bases and J by 7 bases, and 18 bases separated the two germline ends. Per germline, CDR1 SGHAT and CDR2 FQNNGV. CDR3 length: 16 amino acids. The CDR3 bases are TGTGCCAGCAGCTTCCTCGTTGGGGACTCGGGTGAAAAACTGTTTTTT. Translation: CASSFLVGDSGEKLFF.

The V gene is TRBV6-5, the J gene TRBJ1-1; D call uncertain. With 6 bases removed from V and 1 base from J, the gap between germline ends came to 9 bases. The CDR3 covers 13 residues. Germline-derived CDR1 and CDR2 are MNHEY and SVGAGI. CDR3 loop: CASSPRSNTEAFF. DNA of the CDR3: TGTGCCAGCAGCCCCCGGTCGAACACTGAAGCTTTCTTT.

The chain couples TRBV3-1 (or the pseudogene TRBV3-2) to TRBJ2-3; 7 bases map to TRBD2. Germline loops: CDR1 LGHDT, CDR2 YNNKEL (reference sequence). This CDR3 region has 16 residues. V lost 3 bases and J lost 4; bases outside the gene matches: 10. CDR3 DNA: TGTGCCAGCAGCCAGGACGGGGGGTGGATGGCAGATACGCAGTATTTT. Protein sequence: CASSQDGGWMADTQYF.

V usage is TRBV10-3 and J usage is TRBJ1-1, with a weak D call TRBD1 (5 bases). Per the germline V gene, CDR1 is ENHRY and CDR2 is SYGVKD. This CDR3 comprises 16 residues. The ends were cut back, 6 bases at V and 0 bases at J, with 17 bases in the middle. The CDR3 spells CAISGDPRTMNTEAFF. The DNA for the CDR3 is TGTGCCATCAGCGGGGACCCGCGGACTATGAACACTGAAGCTTTCTTT.

This sequence joins TRBV10-1 and TRBJ1-1; D gene ambiguous. CDR1 is WNHNN, CDR2 SYGVQD, per germline (reference sequence). V dropped 3 bases and J dropped 1 base, with 12 bases sitting between them. The CDR3 runs to 15 residues. As DNA, the CDR3 is TGCGCCAGCAGTGACCCCCTGAACAAGAACACTGAAGCTTTCTTT. Translation: CASSDPLNKNTEAFF.

The chain has TRBV5-4 and TRBJ2-4; TRBD2 matches 14 bases. V was pared by 0 bases and J by 4 bases, with 6 bases of the junction left unmatched. This CDR3 contains 18 residues. Germline values: CDR1 SGHNT, CDR2 YYREEE (reference sequence). This chain's CDR3 is CASSLAGLAGESKNIQYF. DNA for the CDR3: TGTGCCAGCAGCTTGGCGGGACTAGCGGGGGAGAGTAAAAACATTCAGTACTTC. The full variable domain, rest sourced from reference TRBV5-4 and TRBJ2-4, is ETGVTQSPTHLIKTRGQQVTLRCSSQSGHNTVSWYQQALGQGPQFIFQYYREEENGRGNFPPRFSGLQFPNYSSELNVNALELDDSALYLCASSLAGLAGESKNIQYFGAGTRLSVL.

This clone has only one observation. The CDR3 reads CASSPLGGTNEKLFF. As DNA, the CDR3 is TGTGCCAGCTCACCACTAGGGGGAACTAATGAAAAACTGTTTTTT. V and J are TRBV18 and TRBJ1-4, with D possibly matching TRBD1 (6 bases). Trimming took 1 base from V and 1 from J, leaving 7 bases between them. Germline V gene sequence: CDR1 KGHSH, CDR2 LQKENI. The CDR3 extends over 15 amino acids.

The chain uses TRBV5-1 and TRBJ1-1; TRBD1 matches at 9 bases. There are 18 residues in the CDR3. The V gene end was trimmed by 4 bases and the J gene end by 4 bases; junction bases not matched to a gene: 17. Germline values: CDR1 SGHRS, CDR2 YFSETQ. For the CDR3, the DNA is TGCGCCAGCAGCCGCGCGGCCTACGACAGGGGGTATTCCACTGAAGCTTTCTTT. Translation gives CASSRAAYDRGYSTEAFF.

The chain joins TRBV12-3 or TRBV12-4 to TRBJ1-4; D gene uncertain. This CDR3 has 13 amino acids. The ends were cut back, 4 bases at V and 5 bases at J, with 8 bases in the middle. The CDR3 spells CASSSEQNEKLFF. The DNA for the CDR3 is TGTGCCAGCAGTTCGGAGCAGAATGAAAAACTGTTTTTT.

The rearrangement links TRBV4-1 to TRBJ2-1; 8 nucleotides agree with TRBD2. CDR1 and CDR2 from the germline V gene are MGHRA and YSYEKL. CDR3 size: 18 residues. The J segment lost 4 bases and the V segment lost 4 bases, leaving 15 bases of the junction unmatched. The CDR3 DNA sequence: TGCGCCAGCAGCCCAATAAGTCTTCGGGGGGGCCTGTACAATGAGCAGTTCTTC. Protein sequence: CASSPISLRGGLYNEQFF.

The V and J genes are TRBV7-3 and TRBJ2-2, with D tentatively TRBD1 (6 bases). Trimming stripped 5 bases from V and 5 bases from J, with 12 bases between. The CDR3 extends over 14 amino acids. Per the germline V gene, CDR1 is SGHTA and CDR2 is FQGTGA. The CDR3, as DNA: TGTGCCAGCAGCCCTCAGGGGACAACCGGGGAGCTGTTTTTT. It encodes CASSPQGTTGELFF.

V gene TRBV5-5 combines with J gene TRBJ1-2; TRBD1 matches 12 bases. V gave up 4 bases and J gave up 4 bases; unmatched junction bases: 17. Germline CDR1 and CDR2: SGHKS and YYEKEE (reference sequence). The CDR3 has 19 amino acids. For the CDR3, the DNA is TGTGCCAGCAGCCCATTCCCGCGGGACAGGGGGCTTCGGGGCTATGGCTACACCTTC. Its translation is CASSPFPRDRGLRGYGYTF. Using reference TRBV5-5 and TRBJ1-2 for the parts outside the CDR3, the full variable domain is DAGVTQSPTHLIKTRGQQVTLRCSPISGHKSVSWYQQVLGQGPQFIFQYYEKEERGRGNFPDRFSARQFPNYSSELNVNALLLGDSALYLCASSPFPRDRGLRGYGYTFGSGTRLTVV.